Following are 9 T cell receptor beta chains from one sample sequenced in a study of read filtering for tumor transcriptome and immune sequencing. Molecular barcoded adaptors covering alpha/delta and beta/gamma chains were used on approximately 400 ng RNA. TCRdb reprocessed the reads via MiXCR and lists one record per CDR3 protein. The data show over 50,000 distinct CDR3 sequences, with approximately 18% seen just once and roughly a tenth held by the top ten. Material: a population of CD138-negative cells sorted from bone marrow. The receptors here all came from a donor at least 40 years old with multiple myeloma.

The rearrangement uses TRBV13 and TRBJ2-7; a weak D match, TRBD1 (6 bases). The CDR3 runs 15 residues. Germline V gives CDR1 PRHDT, CDR2 FYEKMQ (reference sequence). V lost 5 bases, J lost 4 bases, and 18 bases lay in between. CDR3 in DNA: TGTGCCAGCAGCACCCCCGGGCCAGGGGATTACGAGCAGTACTTC. Amino acid sequence: CASSTPGPGDYEQYF.

Remarks on this clonotype: Without the conserved terminal phenylalanine or tryptophan, this CDR3 likely stems from a read error. The chain couples TRBV29-1 to TRBJ2-5; TRBD1 or TRBD2 may be the D gene (5 bases each). There are 14 residues in the CDR3. The V and J ends lost 5 bases and 2 bases respectively, with 15 bases between them. Germline CDR1 SQVTM, CDR2 ANQGSEA. CDR3 coding DNA: TGCAGCGTTCCCCGAGGGGCCTTGCAAGAGACCCAGTACTAC. Residues: CSVPRGALQETQYY.

This clonotype ranks as medium-sized. The chain combines TRBV2 with TRBJ2-1, with 7 bases identical to TRBD1. The CDR3 extends over 14 amino acids. V dropped 10 bases and J dropped 3; count of bases not matched to a gene: 9. Germline CDR1 and CDR2: SNHLY and FYNNEI. The DNA of the CDR3 is TGTGCCATCGTACCGGGACAGAGCTACAATGAGCAGTTCTTC. This codes for CAIVPGQSYNEQFF.

The gene calls are TRBV19 and TRBJ2-7, with a weak D call TRBD1 (6 bases). Per germline, CDR1 LNHDA and CDR2 SQIVND (reference sequence). The CDR3 extends over 12 amino acids. The CDR3 loop reads CAPTGTPCEQYF. The CDR3 DNA reads TGTGCGCCTACAGGGACCCCTTGCGAGCAGTACTTC.

This clonotype was recorded many times. V is TRBV19 and J is TRBJ2-1, with 11 nucleotides matching TRBD2. CDR1 LNHDA and CDR2 SQIVND come from the germline V gene (reference sequence). The CDR3 spans 15 residues. V lost 0 bases and J lost 7; bases outside the gene matches: 2. The CDR3 loop reads CASSIDLAGGNEQFF. CDR3 nucleotide sequence: TGTGCCAGTAGTATAGATCTAGCGGGGGGAAATGAGCAGTTCTTC. The whole variable domain, filled in from reference TRBV19 and TRBJ2-1, reads DGGITQSPKYLFRKEGQNVTLSCEQNLNHDAMYWYRQDPGQGLRLIYYSQIVNDFQKGDIAEGYSVSREKKESFPLTVTSAQKNPTAFYLCASSIDLAGGNEQFFGPGTRLTVL.

The rearrangement links TRBV18 to TRBJ2-7; perhaps TRBD1 as D (6 bases). The CDR3 runs 16 residues. The ends were cut back, 5 bases at V and 0 bases at J, with 17 bases in the middle. Germline CDR1 and CDR2: KGHSH and LQKENI. The CDR3 protein is CASSAFLGGSSYEQYF. In DNA form, the CDR3 reads TGTGCCAGCTCAGCCTTCCTAGGGGGAAGCTCCTACGAGCAGTACTTC.

This clonotype was recorded at least ten times. This chain joins TRBV20-1 and TRBJ2-1, with TRBD1 identical over 9 bases. This CDR3 has 15 residues. Germline values: CDR1 DFQATT, CDR2 SNEGSKA (reference sequence). J lost 6 bases, V lost 0 bases, and 6 bases had no gene match. CDR3 nucleotide sequence: TGCAGTGCTAGAGATGGGGGACAGGGCCTCAATGAGCAGTTCTTC. The encoded protein is CSARDGGQGLNEQFF.

J is TRBJ1-3 and V is TRBV20-1; D ambiguous. The CDR3 sequence is 12 residues long. The V end lost 6 bases, the J end lost 5 bases, and 11 bases lay between the germline ends. Germline CDR1 and CDR2: DFQATT and SNEGSKA (reference sequence). The CDR3 reads CSAARGRNTIYF. The DNA for the CDR3 is TGCAGTGCCGCGAGAGGGAGAAACACCATATATTTT.

In this sample, this clonotype turned up a few times. This rearrangement joins TRBV6-5 to TRBJ1-1, with 11 bases identical to TRBD1. V trimming: 5 bases; J trimming: 1 base; junction bases outside the gene matches: 6. The CDR3 has 16 residues. Per germline, CDR1 MNHEY and CDR2 SVGAGI. This CDR3 reads CASSPDRGRTNTEAFF. The CDR3 DNA is TGTGCCAGCAGTCCGGACAGGGGGCGGACGAACACTGAAGCTTTCTTT.